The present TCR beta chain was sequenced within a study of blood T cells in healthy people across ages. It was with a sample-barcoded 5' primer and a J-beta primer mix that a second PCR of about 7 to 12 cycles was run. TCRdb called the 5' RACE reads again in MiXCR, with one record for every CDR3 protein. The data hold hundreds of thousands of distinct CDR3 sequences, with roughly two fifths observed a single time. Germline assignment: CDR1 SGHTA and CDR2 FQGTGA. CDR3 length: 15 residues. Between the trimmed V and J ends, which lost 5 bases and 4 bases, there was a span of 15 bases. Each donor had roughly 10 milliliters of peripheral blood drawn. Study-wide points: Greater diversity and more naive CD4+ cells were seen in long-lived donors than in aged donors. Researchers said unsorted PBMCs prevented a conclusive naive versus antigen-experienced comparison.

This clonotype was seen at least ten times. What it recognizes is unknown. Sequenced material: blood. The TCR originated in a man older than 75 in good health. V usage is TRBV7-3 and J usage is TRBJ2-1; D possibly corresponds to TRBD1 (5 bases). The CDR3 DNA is TGTGCCAGCAGCGTTACAGGTCCGGTTTACAATGAGCAGTTCTTC. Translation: CASSVTGPVYNEQFF.